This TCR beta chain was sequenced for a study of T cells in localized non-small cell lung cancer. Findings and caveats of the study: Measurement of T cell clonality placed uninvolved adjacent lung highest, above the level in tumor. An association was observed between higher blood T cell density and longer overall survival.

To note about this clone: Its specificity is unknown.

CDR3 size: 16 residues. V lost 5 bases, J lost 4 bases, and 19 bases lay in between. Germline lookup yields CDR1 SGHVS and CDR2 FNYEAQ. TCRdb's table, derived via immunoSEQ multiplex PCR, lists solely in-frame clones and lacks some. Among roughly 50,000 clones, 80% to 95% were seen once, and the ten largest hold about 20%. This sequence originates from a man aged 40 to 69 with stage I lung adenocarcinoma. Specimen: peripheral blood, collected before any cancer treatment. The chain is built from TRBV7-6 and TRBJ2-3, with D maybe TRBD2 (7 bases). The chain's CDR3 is CASSLEGGEYPDTQYF. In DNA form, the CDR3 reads TGTGCCAGCAGCCTCGAAGGGGGGGAGTATCCAGATACGCAGTATTTT.